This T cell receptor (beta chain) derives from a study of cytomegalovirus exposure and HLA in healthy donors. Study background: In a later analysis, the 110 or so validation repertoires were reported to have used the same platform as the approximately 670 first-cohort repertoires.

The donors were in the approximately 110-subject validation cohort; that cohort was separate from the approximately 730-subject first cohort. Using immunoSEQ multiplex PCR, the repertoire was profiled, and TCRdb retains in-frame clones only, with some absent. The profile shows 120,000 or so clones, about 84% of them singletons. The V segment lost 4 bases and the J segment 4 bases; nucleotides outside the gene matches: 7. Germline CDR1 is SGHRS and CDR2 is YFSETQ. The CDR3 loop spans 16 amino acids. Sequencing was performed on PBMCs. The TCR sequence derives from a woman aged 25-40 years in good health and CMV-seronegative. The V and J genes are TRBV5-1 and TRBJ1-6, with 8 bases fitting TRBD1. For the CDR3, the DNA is TGCGCCAGCAGCGATACGCGGACAGGGTATAATTCACCCCTCCACTTT. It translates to CASSDTRTGYNSPLHF.